One sample yielded the 27 T cell receptor beta chains listed below, sequenced in a study of tumour-infiltrating T cells in Burkitt lymphoma. Sequencing was performed with immunoSEQ multiplex PCR; in TCRdb, only in-frame clones are kept and a portion is missing. The sample lists about 7,100 clones, more than 65% occurring once. The sequenced sample was tumor tissue. All receptors derive from a human donor with diffuse large B-cell lymphoma.

This chain joins TRBV5-1 and TRBJ1-2; D is uncertain. This CDR3 has 13 amino acids. V was clipped by 5 bases and J by 8 bases, with 16 bases between them. Germline V gene sequence: CDR1 SGHRS, CDR2 YFSETQ. DNA of the CDR3: TGCGCCAGCAGGTCCCGGGATATGGAAGGCTACACCTTC. This codes for CASRSRDMEGYTF.

This clone was observed a few times. This chain connects TRBV10-2 to TRBJ1-1; no firm D call. Germline V lookup: CDR1 WSHSY, CDR2 SAAADI. V lost 7 bases, J lost 0 bases, and 9 bases lay in between. The CDR3 is 13 residues long. CDR3 sequence: CASTFTVNTEAFF. The CDR3 bases are TGCGCCAGCACCTTCACAGTGAACACTGAAGCTTTCTTT.

The chain couples TRBV5-1 to TRBJ1-1, with 8 bases lining up with TRBD1. In germline, CDR1 is SGHRS, CDR2 YFSETQ. The trim removed 4 bases at V and 1 base at J, leaving 9 bases unmatched. The CDR3 consists of 16 residues. CDR3 residues: CASSPGQGEENTEAFF. For the CDR3, the DNA is TGCGCCAGCAGCCCAGGACAGGGTGAGGAGAACACTGAAGCTTTCTTT.

V gene TRBV7-8 combines with J gene TRBJ2-7; 10 positions agree with TRBD1. The CDR3 length is 14 residues. J gave up 5 bases and V 5 bases, and 6 bases lay outside the gene matches. Germline values: CDR1 SGHVS, CDR2 FQNEAQ. CDR3 region: CASSPGTGEHEQYF. DNA for the CDR3: TGTGCCAGCAGCCCCGGGACAGGGGAGCACGAGCAGTACTTC.

This chain uses TRBV5-5 with TRBJ2-1; D remains unclear. This CDR3 has 14 amino acids. CDR1 SGHKS and CDR2 YYEKEE come from the germline V gene (reference sequence). V was trimmed by 2 bases and J by 8 bases, leaving 14 bases between them. The CDR3 DNA is TGTGCCAGCAGCTTTGCACAAGTTGAAGATGAGCAGTTCTTC. This gives the protein CASSFAQVEDEQFF.

CDR3 loop: CATSRGQGEQYF. For the CDR3, the DNA is TGTGCCACCAGCAGAGGACAGGGGGAGCAGTACTTC. V is TRBV15 and J is TRBJ2-7; 8 nucleotides line up with TRBD1. This CDR3 comprises 12 residues. The V gene's germline CDR1 is LNHNV and CDR2 YYDKDF (reference sequence). Trimming removed 1 base from V and 7 bases from J; junction bases left unmatched: 0.

V gene TRBV29-1 combines with J gene TRBJ2-1, with D hard to call. Germline lookup yields CDR1 SQVTM and CDR2 ANQGSEA. V lost 7 bases to trimming and J lost 8 bases, with 12 bases between them. CDR3 length: 11 amino acids. In DNA form, the CDR3 reads TGCAGCGCCCAACTTTGGGATGAGCAGTTCTTC. Translated, it gives CSAQLWDEQFF.

The chain couples TRBV5-6 to TRBJ1-1; D gene ambiguous. This CDR3 has 14 amino acids. Trimming took 2 bases from V and 5 from J, leaving 13 bases between them. Germline CDR1 is SGHDT and CDR2 is YYEEEE. This CDR3 reads CASSFAQRDTEAFF. CDR3 nucleotide sequence: TGTGCCAGCAGCTTTGCCCAAAGGGATACTGAAGCTTTCTTT.

The rearrangement joins TRBV6-1 to TRBJ2-5; 7 bases agree with TRBD2. Germline assignment: CDR1 MNHNS and CDR2 SASEGT. The V gene end was trimmed by 8 bases and the J gene end by 1 base; junction bases not matched to a gene: 4. The CDR3 totals 13 residues. The CDR3 DNA reads as TGTGCCAGCTCTAAGCGGGGCCAAGAGACCCAGTACTTC. As protein: CASSKRGQETQYF.

CDR3 residues: CSGRQGYEQYF. CDR3 coding DNA: TGCAGCGGGAGACAGGGATACGAGCAGTACTTC. This sequence joins TRBV29-1 and TRBJ2-7; 7 nucleotides line up with TRBD1. The CDR3 sequence is 11 residues long. In germline, CDR1 is SQVTM, CDR2 ANQGSEA. J was trimmed by 4 bases and V by 7 bases; bases with no gene match: 4.

This clone was counted between two and nine times. The V gene is TRBV12-5, the J gene TRBJ2-7; D tentatively fits TRBD1 or TRBD2 (5 bases each). V lost 1 base and J 3 bases, leaving 10 bases between the germline ends. The CDR3 consists of 14 residues. Germline V gene lookup returns CDR1 LGHNT and CDR2 FRNRAP. The CDR3 bases are TGTGCTAGTGGTTTGGACGGGGCAAACTACGAGCAGTACTTC. Protein: CASGLDGANYEQYF. The whole variable domain, remainder taken from reference TRBV12-5 and TRBJ2-7, is DARVTQTPRHKVTEMGQEVTMRCQPILGHNTVFWYRQTMMQGLELLAYFRNRAPLDDSGMPKDRFSAEMPDATLATLKIQPSEPRDSAVYFCASGLDGANYEQYFGPGTRLTVT.

The CDR3 protein is CASSLKRHTGELFF. The CDR3 region has the DNA TGTGCCAGCAGCTTGAAGAGGCACACCGGGGAGCTGTTTTTT. The V gene is TRBV5-5, the J gene TRBJ2-2; no clear D gene. V lost 1 base, J lost 3 bases, and 7 bases lay in between. Looked up from germline, CDR1 is SGHKS and CDR2 is YYEKEE (reference sequence). The length of the CDR3 is 14 residues.

The chain is built from TRBV5-1 and TRBJ1-6; unclear D gene. This CDR3 is built from 13 residues. CDR1 is SGHRS, CDR2 YFSETQ, per germline. Trimming cost V 4 bases and J 8 bases, with 10 bases left between them. The CDR3 spells CASSPSDDSPLHF. The CDR3 DNA follows: TGCGCCAGCAGCCCCTCAGACGATTCACCCCTCCACTTT.

The rearrangement uses TRBV6-5 and TRBJ1-4; D is unclear. Trimming shortened V by 6 bases and J by 0 bases, and 11 bases separated the two germline ends. Germline-derived CDR1 and CDR2 are MNHEY and SVGAGI. There are 15 residues in the CDR3. CDR3 nucleotide sequence: TGTGCCAGCAGACTAGACTATGCAACTAATGAAAAACTGTTTTTT. Translation: CASRLDYATNEKLFF.

Concerning this clone itself: A read error may be the cause here, since a much bigger clone is one base away. The same CDR3 also results from other DNA sequences found in this sample. The chain has TRBV2 and TRBJ1-1; D not certain. The germline V gene has CDR1 SNHLY and CDR2 FYNNEI. The CDR3 contains 13 residues. This CDR3 reads CASGEEVDTEAFF. CDR3 nucleotide sequence: TGTGCTAGCGGGGAGGAGGTCGACACTGAAGCTTTCTTT.

The CDR3 loop is CASSHDRVGNTIYF. In nucleotides, the CDR3 is TGTGCCAGCAGCCACGACCGGGTCGGAAACACCATATATTTT. The genes are TRBV9 and TRBJ1-3; no reliable D call. Germline V lookup: CDR1 SGDLS, CDR2 YYNGEE. The CDR3 contains 14 residues. Trimming took off 4 bases at V and 4 bases at J, with 12 bases between the two ends.

This chain connects TRBV7-2 to TRBJ2-5; D not resolved. Trimming shortened V by 5 bases and J by 2 bases, and 9 bases separated the two germline ends. The germline gives CDR1 SGHTA, CDR2 FQGNSA. The CDR3 runs to 13 residues. CDR3 in amino acids: CASSPLVQETQYF. CDR3 nucleotides: TGTGCCAGCAGCCCCCTGGTGCAAGAGACCCAGTACTTC.

This clone came up once. The V call is TRBV5-6, the J call TRBJ2-5, with TRBD1 matching 9 bases. Germline values: CDR1 SGHDT, CDR2 YYEEEE. Trimming cost V 1 base and J 5 bases; bases outside gene matches: 6. The CDR3 spans 15 residues. This CDR3 is CASSLTGTGRETQYF. CDR3 DNA: TGTGCCAGCAGCTTGACCGGGACAGGGCGGGAGACCCAGTACTTC.

In this sample, this clone turned up once. The chain combines TRBV4-1 with TRBJ1-1; D remains ambiguous. The CDR3 sequence is 15 residues long. Germline-derived CDR1 and CDR2 are MGHRA and YSYEKL. V shed 0 bases and J shed 0 bases, with 8 bases lying between them. CDR3 DNA sequence: TGCGCCAGCAGCCAAGATTGGTCTGTGAACACTGAAGCTTTCTTT. It is translated as CASSQDWSVNTEAFF.

This rearrangement joins TRBV2 to TRBJ2-2; D perhaps matches TRBD2 (8 bases). The CDR3 is 14 residues long. The germline gives CDR1 SNHLY, CDR2 FYNNEI. V was trimmed by 8 bases and J by 7 bases, leaving 17 bases between them. The CDR3 loop is CASREGALFGELFF. CDR3 nucleotide sequence: TGTGCCAGCCGGGAGGGGGCGCTTTTCGGGGAGCTGTTTTTT. Based on the CDR3 plus reference TRBV2 and TRBJ2-2, the full variable domain is EPEVTQTPSHQVTQMGQEVILRCVPISNHLYFYWYRQILGQKVEFLVSFYNNEISEKSEIFDDQFSVERPDGSNFTLKIRSTKLEDSAMYFCASREGALFGELFFGEGSRLTVL.

This clone was observed once. The genes are TRBV20-1 and TRBJ1-2; D might be TRBD1 (5 bases). The V end lost 0 bases, the J end lost 11 bases, and 10 bases lay between the germline ends. The length of the CDR3 is 11 residues. Germline-derived CDR1 and CDR2 are DFQATT and SNEGSKA (reference sequence). DNA for the CDR3: TGCAGTGCTAGAGATGAGGGGTTTTACACCTTC. Its protein product is CSARDEGFYTF.

The chain joins TRBV27 to TRBJ1-5; D remains ambiguous. This CDR3 spans 14 amino acids. Trimming took off 0 bases at V and 5 bases at J, with 8 bases between the two ends. Germline CDR1 and CDR2: MNHEY and SMNVEV (reference sequence). The CDR3 nucleotides read TGTGCCAGCAGTTTATCATCCGTTGATCAGCCCCAGCATTTT. This translates into CASSLSSVDQPQHF.

The CDR3 coding sequence is TGTGCCAGCAGCAGGGGCCAGGGAGATGAAAAACTGTTTTTT. It specifies CASSRGQGDEKLFF. V usage is TRBV9 and J usage is TRBJ1-4; weak D call: TRBD1 (5 bases). Germline V gene lookup returns CDR1 SGDLS and CDR2 YYNGEE. V was pared by 4 bases and J by 6 bases, with 13 bases between. The CDR3 covers 14 residues.

The V gene is TRBV7-9, the J gene TRBJ2-7, with D perhaps matching TRBD1 (6 bases). CDR3 length equals 13 residues. The V and J ends lost 3 bases and 5 bases respectively, with 11 bases between them. From germline, CDR1 is SEHNR and CDR2 FQNEAQ (reference sequence). The CDR3 spells CASSFGSGDEQYF. Here the CDR3 DNA reads TGTGCCAGCAGCTTTGGATCAGGGGACGAGCAGTACTTC.

The rearrangement joins TRBV6-5 to TRBJ1-2; D is unresolved. The CDR3 has 14 amino acids. Germline V gene data show CDR1 as MNHEY and CDR2 as SVGAGI. The ends were cut back, 6 bases at V and 8 bases at J, with 19 bases in the middle. CDR3 residues: CASSYDSTARGYTF. The CDR3, as DNA: TGTGCCAGCAGCTACGATTCCACGGCTCGGGGCTACACCTTC.

This chain's CDR3 is CASSPQSRTGELFF. The CDR3 coding sequence is TGCGCCAGCAGCCCACAGAGTAGGACCGGGGAGCTGTTTTTT. The chain is built from TRBV5-1 and TRBJ2-2; D gene ambiguous. V dropped 4 bases and J dropped 5 bases, with 12 bases sitting between them. CDR1 and CDR2 from the germline V gene are SGHRS and YFSETQ. The CDR3 extends over 14 amino acids.

This clone was seen only once. V usage is TRBV2 and J usage is TRBJ2-1; D may match TRBD1 or TRBD2 (5 bases each). Looked up from germline, CDR1 is SNHLY and CDR2 is FYNNEI. Deletions cut 1 base from V and 8 bases from J, with 9 bases between. This CDR3 spans 13 amino acids. The DNA for the CDR3 is TGTGCCAGCAGTGAAGGGGGGTTGGATGAGCAGTTCTTC. This encodes CASSEGGLDEQFF.